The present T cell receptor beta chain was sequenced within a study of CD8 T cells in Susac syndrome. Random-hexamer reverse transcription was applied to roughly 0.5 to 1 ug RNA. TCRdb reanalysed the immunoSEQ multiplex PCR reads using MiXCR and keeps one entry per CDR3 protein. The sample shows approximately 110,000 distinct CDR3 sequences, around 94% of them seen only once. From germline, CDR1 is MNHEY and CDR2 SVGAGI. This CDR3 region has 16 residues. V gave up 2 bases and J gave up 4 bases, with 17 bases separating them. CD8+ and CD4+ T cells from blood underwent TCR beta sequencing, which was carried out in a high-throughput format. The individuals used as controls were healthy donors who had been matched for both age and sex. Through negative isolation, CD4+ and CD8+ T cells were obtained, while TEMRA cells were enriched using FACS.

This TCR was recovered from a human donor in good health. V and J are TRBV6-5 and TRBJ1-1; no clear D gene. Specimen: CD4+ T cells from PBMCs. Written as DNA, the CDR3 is TGTGCCAGCAGTTACGACCTCAGAAGGGCCGGCACTGAAGCTTTCTTT. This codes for CASSYDLRRAGTEAFF.